The clone carrying this T cell receptor (beta chain) was picked up a small number of times. The data originate from a study of regulatory T cells in long-lasting Graves disease. About the research overall: Those with persistent Graves' disease had received antithyroid drugs for over 5 years with positive TSH receptor antibodies.

CDR3 regions were amplified by Arm-PCR using iRepertoire HTBI primers to build TCR beta libraries. MiXCR, run by TCRdb on the multiplex PCR reads, gives a single entry per CDR3 protein. The top ten clones hold 7.1% of a sample with about 470,000 distinct CDR3 sequences, 20% to 25% of them seen once. Germline CDR1 and CDR2: LNHDA and SQIVND (reference sequence). This CDR3 comprises 14 residues. V lost 0 bases and J 5 bases, leaving 10 bases between the germline ends. The time point: persistent/refractory GD, antithyroid drugs over 5 years with positive TRAb. The authors made the TCR library using RNA they extracted from PBMCs.

This TCR came from a female donor with Graves disease. The chain joins TRBV19 to TRBJ1-1; no firm D call. The sample in question was peripheral blood mononuclear cells (PBMCs), obtained when the disease was refractory, from a patient treated with antithyroid drugs. CDR3 amino acids: CASSIDYRWTEAFF. CDR3 nucleotide sequence: TGTGCCAGTAGTATAGATTACAGATGGACTGAAGCTTTCTTT.